These T cell receptor beta chains were read from a single sample in a study of blood T cell repertoires in COVID-19. Libraries were prepared by immunoSEQ multiplex PCR; TCRdb keeps only in-frame clonotypes and omits some of them. The profile covers roughly 290,000 clones, with 90% appearing a single time and 1.5% to 2% taken by the ten largest. The sample consisted of PBMCs or T cells enriched from blood (not recorded which). These TCRs come from a woman under 30 with acute COVID-19. CDR3s include the opening cysteine and the closing phenylalanine or tryptophan. Each record gives: J gene, clone size, D gene, V gene, CDR3 protein, CDR3 DNA. The D gene is left open where the match is weak. Clone size appears in some rows only: once, few, many, or a class for an expanded clone.

>TRBJ1-5|once|TRBD1|TRBV24-1
CATSDRRDRYSAQHF
TGTGCCACCAGTGATCGTCGGGACAGGTATTCCGCCCAGCATTTT
>TRBJ2-7|-|-|TRBV27
CASSLGQKQYF
TGTGCCAGCAGCTTAGGGCAGAAACAGTACTTC
>TRBJ2-5|-|TRBD2|TRBV5-1
CASRLIAGGTKETQYF
TGCGCCAGCAGACTTATAGCGGGAGGAACGAAAGAGACCCAGTACTTC
>TRBJ2-3|-|-|TRBV6-6
CASSLSVPTDTQYF
TGTGCCAGCAGTCTTAGCGTTCCCACAGATACGCAGTATTTT
>TRBJ2-5|-|TRBD2|TRBV7-8
CASSPEGLASQETQYF
TGTGCCAGCAGCCCCGAGGGACTAGCGAGTCAAGAGACCCAGTACTTC
>TRBJ2-3|once|TRBD1|TRBV10-2
CATELQGRTDTQYF
TGCGCCACCGAGCTACAGGGGCGCACAGATACGCAGTATTTT
>TRBJ1-3|-|-|TRBV5-1
CASSLGYRSSGNTIYF
TGCGCCAGCAGCTTGGGGTACAGAAGCTCTGGAAACACCATATATTTT
>TRBJ2-1|-|TRBD2|TRBV11-2
CASRTLRPGLESGDEQFF
TGTGCCAGCAGAACGCTGAGGCCGGGACTAGAATCTGGCGATGAGCAGTTCTTC
>TRBJ2-3|few|-|TRBV3-1/TRBV3-2
CASSQATGTDTQYF
TGTGCCAGCAGCCAAGCGACAGGCACAGATACGCAGTATTTT
>TRBJ2-7|once|TRBD2|TRBV7-2
CASSLASLAGRYEQYF
TGTGCCAGCAGCTTAGCTTCACTAGCGGGACGCTACGAGCAGTACTTC
>TRBJ2-7|-|-|TRBV6-6
CASSYSGGTYEQYF
TGTGCCAGCAGTTACTCCGGCGGAACCTACGAGCAGTACTTC
>TRBJ2-2|once|TRBD1|TRBV6-5
CASPGQGDTGELFF
TGTGCCTCACCCGGACAGGGGGACACCGGGGAGCTGTTTTTT
>TRBJ1-5|-|TRBD1|TRBV19
CASSSDRNNQPQHF
TGTGCCAGTAGTTCGGACAGGAACAATCAGCCCCAGCATTTT
>TRBJ2-3|few|TRBD2|TRBV3-1/TRBV3-2
CASSHSTSGSTDTQYF
TGTGCCAGCAGCCATTCGACTAGCGGGAGCACAGATACGCAGTATTTT
>TRBJ2-1|-|TRBD1|TRBV25-1
CASSDDRGRVNEQFF
TGTGCCAGCAGTGACGACAGGGGGCGAGTTAATGAGCAGTTCTTC
>TRBJ2-3|-|TRBD2|TRBV24-1
CATNSGSTDTQYF
TGTGCCACCAATAGCGGGAGCACAGATACGCAGTATTTT
>TRBJ2-3|-|TRBD1|TRBV3-1/TRBV3-2
CASSPLLTGGMADTQYF
TGTGCCAGCAGCCCCCTTTTGACAGGGGGCATGGCAGATACGCAGTATTTT
>TRBJ2-2|-|TRBD1|TRBV4-2
CASSQWDSFFPNTGELFF
TGTGCCAGCAGCCAATGGGACAGTTTCTTTCCGAACACCGGGGAGCTGTTTTTT
>TRBJ1-1|-|-|TRBV10-2
CASGQPNTEAFF
TGCGCCAGCGGACAGCCGAACACTGAAGCTTTCTTT
>TRBJ1-2|-|TRBD1|TRBV19
CASRDRGRNRNYGYTF
TGTGCCAGTAGAGACAGGGGGCGCAATCGGAACTATGGCTACACCTTC
>TRBJ2-1|-|TRBD2|TRBV4-2
CASSQLPGLAGPYNEQFF
TGTGCCAGCAGCCAGCTACCCGGACTAGCGGGACCCTACAATGAGCAGTTCTTC